The rows below give T cell receptor beta chains drawn from one sample of a study of blood T cell repertoires in COVID-19. Here immunoSEQ multiplex PCR was the method, and the copy in TCRdb shows in-frame clones only, minus some. Altogether about 380,000 clones are present, about 90% being singletons, with the ten largest covering 1% to 1.5%. Input material: PBMCs or T cells enriched from blood (not recorded which). All receptors derive from a man younger than 40 who had recovered from COVID-19. CDR3s include the opening cysteine and the closing phenylalanine or tryptophan. The D gene is left open where the match is weak. For some rows the clone size is stated as once, few or many, or as a class when expanded; others skip it.

d_gene: -
v_gene: TRBV6-5
abundance: -
j_gene: TRBJ1-6
CDR3nt: TGTGCCAGCAGTTTCGGGGCGGGGAATTCACCCCTCCACTTT
CDR3aa: CASSFGAGNSPLHF

d_gene: -
v_gene: TRBV19
abundance: -
j_gene: TRBJ1-5
CDR3nt: TGTGCCAGTAGTATCCCGGGGGGTCGGCATCAGCCCCAGCATTTT
CDR3aa: CASSIPGGRHQPQHF

d_gene: -
v_gene: TRBV6-1
abundance: -
j_gene: TRBJ2-1
CDR3nt: TGTGCCAGCAGTGACGGTTTGGGGGGGCTCTACAATGAGCAGTTCTTC
CDR3aa: CASSDGLGGLYNEQFF

d_gene: TRBD1
v_gene: TRBV24-1
abundance: -
j_gene: TRBJ2-7
CDR3nt: TGTGCCAGGGGAGTTAATCGGACAGGGAGCTCCTACGAGCAGTACTTC
CDR3aa: CARGVNRTGSSYEQYF

d_gene: TRBD1
v_gene: TRBV7-9
abundance: -
j_gene: TRBJ1-1
CDR3nt: TGTGCCAGCACGCAGGGGGTTGAAGCTTTCTTT
CDR3aa: CASTQGVEAFF

d_gene: -
v_gene: TRBV12-5
abundance: -
j_gene: TRBJ2-7
CDR3nt: TGTGCTAGTGCCACCCCTGGGGGGTCCTACGAGCAGTACTTC
CDR3aa: CASATPGGSYEQYF

d_gene: TRBD1
v_gene: TRBV7-2
abundance: -
j_gene: TRBJ1-6
CDR3nt: TGTGCCAGCAGCTTCCGTGGACAGGGGAATTCACCCCTCCACTTT
CDR3aa: CASSFRGQGNSPLHF

d_gene: -
v_gene: TRBV9
abundance: few
j_gene: TRBJ1-1
CDR3nt: TGTGCCAGCAGCGTTGAGGGTCTGAACACTGAAGCTTTCTTT
CDR3aa: CASSVEGLNTEAFF

d_gene: -
v_gene: TRBV30
abundance: -
j_gene: TRBJ1-3
CDR3nt: TGTGCCTGGAGTGGGGTACAGGGCGCCTTCTCTGGAAACACCATATATTTT
CDR3aa: CAWSGVQGAFSGNTIYF

d_gene: -
v_gene: TRBV5-1
abundance: once
j_gene: TRBJ2-6
CDR3nt: TGCGCCAGCAGTTTGACACCCTCCTCTGGGGCCAACGTCCTGACTTTC
CDR3aa: CASSLTPSSGANVLTF

d_gene: TRBD1
v_gene: TRBV5-5
abundance: -
j_gene: TRBJ1-6
CDR3nt: TGTGCCAGCAGCTCCCCCCGGACAGGGGGCCTTCATTCACCCCTCCACTTT
CDR3aa: CASSSPRTGGLHSPLHF

d_gene: -
v_gene: TRBV7-9
abundance: -
j_gene: TRBJ1-2
CDR3nt: TGTGCCAGCAGCTTAGAAAGGAGGGCTAACTATGGCTACACCTTC
CDR3aa: CASSLERRANYGYTF

d_gene: -
v_gene: TRBV7-9
abundance: -
j_gene: TRBJ2-2
CDR3nt: TGTGCCAGCAGCTTAAGCCAGGGGACCGGGGAGCTGTTTTTT
CDR3aa: CASSLSQGTGELFF

d_gene: -
v_gene: TRBV6-2/TRBV6-3
abundance: -
j_gene: TRBJ1-1
CDR3nt: TGTGCCAGCAGTTCCACAGGGAGCGCTTTCTTT
CDR3aa: CASSSTGSAFF

d_gene: -
v_gene: TRBV18
abundance: few
j_gene: TRBJ1-5
CDR3nt: TGTGCCAGCTCACCACCGGGAGGGGGTCTTAGCAATCAGCCCCAGCATTTT
CDR3aa: CASSPPGGGLSNQPQHF

d_gene: -
v_gene: TRBV10-1
abundance: -
j_gene: TRBJ1-2
CDR3nt: TGCGCCAGCAGTGAGGGGGCCGTGCGCTATGGCTACACCTTC
CDR3aa: CASSEGAVRYGYTF

d_gene: -
v_gene: TRBV10-1
abundance: -
j_gene: TRBJ2-7
CDR3nt: TGCGCCAGCAGTGACCCTCGGGAAGGAGGGTCCGTCGAGCAGTACTTC
CDR3aa: CASSDPREGGSVEQYF

d_gene: -
v_gene: TRBV14
abundance: -
j_gene: TRBJ1-2
CDR3nt: TGTGCCAGCAGCCAGGCCAATTACAACTATGGCTACACCTTC
CDR3aa: CASSQANYNYGYTF

d_gene: -
v_gene: TRBV10-3
abundance: -
j_gene: TRBJ1-1
CDR3nt: TGTGCCATCAGTGTCGGGTCGAGAGAGACTGAAGCTTTCTTT
CDR3aa: CAISVGSRETEAFF

d_gene: -
v_gene: TRBV12-5
abundance: -
j_gene: TRBJ2-2
CDR3nt: TGTGCTAGTGGTTGGCCGTACGGGACTTCGAACACCGGGGAGCTGTTTTTT
CDR3aa: CASGWPYGTSNTGELFF

d_gene: TRBD1
v_gene: TRBV5-1
abundance: few
j_gene: TRBJ1-2
CDR3nt: TGCGCCAGCAGCTTGACGCCCGGGACAGGGGAGGACTACACCTTC
CDR3aa: CASSLTPGTGEDYTF

d_gene: TRBD1
v_gene: TRBV25-1
abundance: -
j_gene: TRBJ2-2
CDR3nt: TGTGCCAGCCTTGACAGGGCATCCAACACCGGGGAGCTGTTTTTT
CDR3aa: CASLDRASNTGELFF

d_gene: -
v_gene: TRBV30
abundance: -
j_gene: TRBJ1-2
CDR3nt: TGTGCCCGGGAGTTCGGCTATGGCTACACCTTC
CDR3aa: CAREFGYGYTF

d_gene: TRBD1
v_gene: TRBV6-5
abundance: -
j_gene: TRBJ2-4
CDR3nt: TGTGCCAGCCTAACCGGGACAGGTAAAAACATTCAGTACTTC
CDR3aa: CASLTGTGKNIQYF

d_gene: -
v_gene: TRBV29-1
abundance: -
j_gene: TRBJ1-1
CDR3nt: TGCAGCGTTGAAGTCCAGGGCCGGGGGGCCACTGAAGCTTTCTTT
CDR3aa: CSVEVQGRGATEAFF

d_gene: TRBD1
v_gene: TRBV27
abundance: -
j_gene: TRBJ1-2
CDR3nt: TGTGCCAGCAGACCGGGACAGGGAGGCTACACCTTC
CDR3aa: CASRPGQGGYTF

d_gene: TRBD2
v_gene: TRBV15
abundance: -
j_gene: TRBJ2-1
CDR3nt: TGTGCCACCAGCAGAAGACTAGCCCTCTCCTACAATGAGCAGTTCTTC
CDR3aa: CATSRRLALSYNEQFF

d_gene: TRBD1
v_gene: TRBV7-9
abundance: once
j_gene: TRBJ1-2
CDR3nt: TGTGCCAGCATCTTAATAACAGGGGATGGCTACACCTTC
CDR3aa: CASILITGDGYTF

d_gene: -
v_gene: TRBV6-6
abundance: -
j_gene: TRBJ1-2
CDR3nt: TGTGCCAGCAGTACTTTGGCCCAGGGTAGCTATGGCTACACCTTC
CDR3aa: CASSTLAQGSYGYTF

d_gene: -
v_gene: TRBV6-5
abundance: -
j_gene: TRBJ2-7
CDR3nt: TGTGCCAGCAGTTACTCGGCAGGCCTCTACGAGCAGTACTTC
CDR3aa: CASSYSAGLYEQYF

d_gene: -
v_gene: TRBV2
abundance: -
j_gene: TRBJ2-1
CDR3nt: TGTGCCAGCAGTCCTGTCGGGGGAGGTGAGCAGTTCTTC
CDR3aa: CASSPVGGGEQFF

d_gene: -
v_gene: TRBV5-1
abundance: once
j_gene: TRBJ1-2
CDR3nt: TGCGCCAGCAGCCATAAACAGGGTCCAGCGGGCTACACCTTC
CDR3aa: CASSHKQGPAGYTF

d_gene: -
v_gene: TRBV5-1
abundance: -
j_gene: TRBJ2-7
CDR3nt: TGCGCCAGCAGCTTGGGCGGGTCTCTCATAGCCTACGAGCAGTACTTC
CDR3aa: CASSLGGSLIAYEQYF

d_gene: -
v_gene: TRBV12-5
abundance: -
j_gene: TRBJ2-2
CDR3nt: TGTGCTAGTGGTTTGGTAATCACAGGTAACACCGGGGAGCTGTTTTTT
CDR3aa: CASGLVITGNTGELFF

d_gene: TRBD1
v_gene: TRBV4-1
abundance: -
j_gene: TRBJ1-2
CDR3nt: TGCGCCAGCAGCCAACAAGACAGGGCGTTCACCTTC
CDR3aa: CASSQQDRAFTF

d_gene: -
v_gene: TRBV10-3
abundance: few
j_gene: TRBJ1-5
CDR3nt: TGTGCCATCAGTGACAGTTATCAGCCCCAGCATTTT
CDR3aa: CAISDSYQPQHF

d_gene: -
v_gene: TRBV9
abundance: -
j_gene: TRBJ2-3
CDR3nt: TGTGCCAGCAGCGTGGTACAGTCCACAGATACGCAGTATTTT
CDR3aa: CASSVVQSTDTQYF

d_gene: -
v_gene: TRBV4-3
abundance: -
j_gene: TRBJ2-2
CDR3nt: TGCGCCAGCAGCCAAGATAGAGGCTCTCCGGAGCTGTTTTTT
CDR3aa: CASSQDRGSPELFF

d_gene: -
v_gene: TRBV18
abundance: -
j_gene: TRBJ1-3
CDR3nt: TGTGCCAGCTCACCTCGCCGGGTGCCTAGCGGCGACACCATATATTTT
CDR3aa: CASSPRRVPSGDTIYF

d_gene: TRBD1
v_gene: TRBV3-1/TRBV3-2
abundance: -
j_gene: TRBJ2-2
CDR3nt: TGTGCCAGCAGCCAGGGTTCCTACAGGGGAGTCGCCGGGGAGCTGTTTTTT
CDR3aa: CASSQGSYRGVAGELFF

d_gene: -
v_gene: TRBV3-1/TRBV3-2
abundance: -
j_gene: TRBJ1-4
CDR3nt: TGTGCCAGCAGGCAGCGCGCGAAACTGTTTTTT
CDR3aa: CASRQRAKLFF